A single TCR beta chain is shown here with its context. Its antigen is undetermined. TCRdb re-called the reads with MiXCR, one entry per CDR3 protein. The data contain about 700,000 distinct CDR3 sequences, 33% of them singletons. The CDR3 runs 15 residues. The V gene's germline CDR1 is SEHNR and CDR2 FQNEAQ (reference sequence). The ends lost 0 bases at V and 7 bases at J; junction bases unmatched: 5. The data belong to a study of T cell repertoires in cytomegalovirus infection. Across the study: Selected CMV epitopes included recently identified HLA-C-restricted ones as well as well-studied HLA-B-restricted ones. Carrying CMV and the relevant HLA type showed in public TCR beta signatures.

Study results and caveats: Ex vivo responses were dominated by HLA-C-restricted CMV-specific TCR beta clonotypes. Summed frequency of shared TCR beta families picked out CMV carriers who also had the relevant HLA.

The sequence was obtained from a human donor in good health (CMV status not recorded). Some clones in this sample may be carry-over from other donors' samples. The starting material was cultured PBMCs, obtained from culture after CMV antigen stimulation. This chain links TRBV7-9 with TRBJ2-5, with 10 positions matching TRBD2. For the CDR3, the DNA is TGTGCCAGCAGCTTAGCTCTAGCGGGAGTGGCGACCCAGTACTTC. Translation: CASSLALAGVATQYF.